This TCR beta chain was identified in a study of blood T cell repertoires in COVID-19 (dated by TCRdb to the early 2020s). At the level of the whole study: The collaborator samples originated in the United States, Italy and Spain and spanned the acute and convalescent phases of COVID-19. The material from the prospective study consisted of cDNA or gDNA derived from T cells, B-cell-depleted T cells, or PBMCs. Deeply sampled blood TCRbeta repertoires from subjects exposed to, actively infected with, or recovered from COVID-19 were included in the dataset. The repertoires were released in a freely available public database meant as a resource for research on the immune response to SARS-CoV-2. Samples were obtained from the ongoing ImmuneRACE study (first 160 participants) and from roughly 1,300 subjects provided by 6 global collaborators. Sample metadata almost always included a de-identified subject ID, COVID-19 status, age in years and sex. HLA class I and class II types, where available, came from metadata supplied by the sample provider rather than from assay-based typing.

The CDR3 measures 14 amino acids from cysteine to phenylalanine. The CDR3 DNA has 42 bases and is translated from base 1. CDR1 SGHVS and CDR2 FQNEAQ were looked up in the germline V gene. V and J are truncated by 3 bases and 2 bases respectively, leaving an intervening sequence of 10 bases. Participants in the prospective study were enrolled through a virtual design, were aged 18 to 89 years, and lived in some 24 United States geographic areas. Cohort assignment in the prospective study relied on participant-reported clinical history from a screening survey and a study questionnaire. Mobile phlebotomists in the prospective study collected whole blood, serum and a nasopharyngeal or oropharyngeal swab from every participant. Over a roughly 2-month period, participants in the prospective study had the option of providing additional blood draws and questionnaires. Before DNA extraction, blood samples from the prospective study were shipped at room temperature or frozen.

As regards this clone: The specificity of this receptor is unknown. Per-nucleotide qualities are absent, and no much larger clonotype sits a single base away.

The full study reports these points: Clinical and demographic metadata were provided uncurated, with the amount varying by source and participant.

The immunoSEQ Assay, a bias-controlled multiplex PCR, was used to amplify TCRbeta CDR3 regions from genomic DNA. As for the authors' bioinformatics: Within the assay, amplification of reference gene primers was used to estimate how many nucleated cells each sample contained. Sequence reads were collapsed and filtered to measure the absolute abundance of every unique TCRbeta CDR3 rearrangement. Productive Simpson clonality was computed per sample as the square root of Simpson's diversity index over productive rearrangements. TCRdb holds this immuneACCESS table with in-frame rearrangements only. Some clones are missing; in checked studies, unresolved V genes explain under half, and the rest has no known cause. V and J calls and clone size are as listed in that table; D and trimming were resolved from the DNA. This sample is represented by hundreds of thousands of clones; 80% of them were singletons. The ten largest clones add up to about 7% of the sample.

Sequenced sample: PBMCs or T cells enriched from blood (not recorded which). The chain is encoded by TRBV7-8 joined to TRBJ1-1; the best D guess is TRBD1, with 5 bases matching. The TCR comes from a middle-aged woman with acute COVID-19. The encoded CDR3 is CASSFGHLNTEAFF. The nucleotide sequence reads TGTGCCAGCAGCTTTGGACACCTTAACACTGAAGCTTTCTTT.